The clone carrying this T cell receptor beta chain was observed many times. Its antigen remains unidentified. These data belong to a study of T cells after yellow fever vaccination. The study's findings and limits: The CD4 and CD8 compartments had a small share of their clonotypes in common. Primary-vaccination clones mostly resurfaced post-booster (96% CD4, about 87% CD8).

Trimming took 3 bases from V and 3 from J; bases not matched to a gene: 11. This CDR3 is 18 amino acids long. CDR1 is SGHDN, CDR2 FVKESK, per germline. Researchers made TCR cDNA using 5'RACE template switching, and this step added a universal primer site and UMIs. TCRdb ran MiXCR on the 5' RACE reads and lists one entry per CDR3 protein. The repertoire includes 300,000 to 400,000 distinct CDR3 sequences, 6% to 8% of them detected once, and about 15% sits in the top ten. The chain uses TRBV14 and TRBJ2-5; the match to TRBD2 covers 12 bases. The TCR originated in a man aged 30 to 45 who received the YFV17D yellow fever vaccine. The source was PBMCs, collected 5 days after the yellow fever booster vaccination. Written as DNA, the CDR3 is TGTGCCAGCAGCCAGGGACTAGCGGGCATTGTTCGGAAAGAGACCCAGTACTTC. Translated, it gives CASSQGLAGIVRKETQYF. Full variable domain (rest looked up from reference TRBV14 and TRBJ2-5): EAGVTQFPSHSVIEKGQTVTLRCDPISGHDNLYWYRRVMGKEIKFLLHFVKESKQDESGMPNNRFLAERTGGTYSTLKVQPAELEDSGVYFCASSQGLAGIVRKETQYFGPGTRLLVL.